This T cell receptor (beta chain) was profiled in a study of tumor and adjacent non-tumor tissue in lung cancer. No cell sorting was done before RNA was extracted from the tissue. More than 3 cm separated this lung sample from the edge of the tumor. Between August and November 2014, newly diagnosed, chemotherapy-naive lung cancer patients underwent thoracic surgery in China. With regard to this clonotype: Antigen unknown. One end of the junction is discordant with germline, which a read error may explain.

The CDR3 covers 15 residues. Germline-derived CDR1 and CDR2 are SQVTM and ANQGSEA. TCRbeta libraries were built with three rounds of nested PCR, modified from ARM-PCR. Each CDR3 protein is one row after TCRdb ran MiXCR on the multiplex PCR reads. The sample holds approximately 100,000 distinct CDR3 sequences; roughly three fifths are singletons and the top ten take roughly 20%. Broader study findings: In normal lung, the top 100 clones were significantly more dominant than in tumor. TCR diversity was significantly greater in tumor than normal lung tissue.

The sequencing input was distant non-tumor lung tissue. The chain carries TRBV29-1 and TRBJ2-1; D ambiguous. This TCR was recovered from a man between 60 and 75 years old with non-small cell lung cancer. The CDR3: CSVEGSRNSYNEQFF. The CDR3 DNA reads as TGCAGCGTTGAGGGTAGTCGCAATTCCTACAACGAGCAGTTCTTC.